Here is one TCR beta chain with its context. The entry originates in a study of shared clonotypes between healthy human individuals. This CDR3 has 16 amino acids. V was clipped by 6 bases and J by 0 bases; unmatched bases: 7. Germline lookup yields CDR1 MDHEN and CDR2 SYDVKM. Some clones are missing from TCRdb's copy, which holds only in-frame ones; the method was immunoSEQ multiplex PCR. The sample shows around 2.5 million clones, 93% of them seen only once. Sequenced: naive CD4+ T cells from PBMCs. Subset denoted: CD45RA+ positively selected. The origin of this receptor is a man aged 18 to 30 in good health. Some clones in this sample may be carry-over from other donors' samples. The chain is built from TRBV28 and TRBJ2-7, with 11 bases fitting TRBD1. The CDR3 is CASSRRTGGLSYEQYF. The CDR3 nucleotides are TGTGCCAGCAGCCGCAGGACAGGGGGCCTCTCCTACGAGCAGTACTTC.